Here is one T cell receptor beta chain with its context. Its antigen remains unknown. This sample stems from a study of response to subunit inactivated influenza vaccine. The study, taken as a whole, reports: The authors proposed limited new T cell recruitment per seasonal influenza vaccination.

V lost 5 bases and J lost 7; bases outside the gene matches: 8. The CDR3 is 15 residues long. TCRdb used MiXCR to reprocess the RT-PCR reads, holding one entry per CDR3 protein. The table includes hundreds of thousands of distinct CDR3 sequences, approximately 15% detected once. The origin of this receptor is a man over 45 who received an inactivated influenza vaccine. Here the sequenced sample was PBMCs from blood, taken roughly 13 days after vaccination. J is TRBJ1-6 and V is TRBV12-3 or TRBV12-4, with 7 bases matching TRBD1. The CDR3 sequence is CASSTGVWGNSPLHF. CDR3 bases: TGTGCCAGCAGTACAGGGGTGTGGGGAAATTCACCCCTCCACTTT.